Below are 16 T cell receptor beta chains sequenced from a single sample in a study of long-term antiretroviral therapy in people with HIV (dated by TCRdb to 2022 to 2024). Sequencing of the TRB variable region was done with the immunoSEQ hsTCRB v3.0 assay at survey level resolution. Imported from immuneACCESS, the table was reduced by TCRdb to in-frame sequences with V and J called. These copies leave out some clones; in studies compared against another copy, an unresolved V gene accounts for under half, and the cause of the remainder is not known. Counted in this sample were tens of thousands of clones; about four fifths of them appeared once. Together, the top ten hold about 5.6% of the sample. The starting material was unsorted PBMCs, obtained 0.2 years after starting antiretroviral therapy. The source is a woman under 40 with HIV.

This chain connects TRBV5-1 to TRBJ2-2; D possibly corresponds to TRBD2 (5 bases). This CDR3 has 15 amino acids. Germline CDR1 is SGHRS and CDR2 is YFSETQ. V lost 0 bases and J 5 bases, leaving 11 bases between the germline ends. In DNA form, the CDR3 reads TGCGCCAGCAGCTTGGTTGGGGAGTTGACCGGGGAGCTGTTTTTT. It is translated as CASSLVGELTGELFF.

CDR3 nucleotides: TGTGCCAGCAGCCCTCCGGATAGCTCCAGGGTAGTTTCAATAGATACGCAGTATTTT. It is translated as CASSPPDSSRVVSIDTQYF. The rearrangement joins TRBV13 to TRBJ2-3; TRBD1 is a possible D gene (5 bases). CDR3 length: 19 amino acids. V lost 5 bases and J lost 5, with 29 bases in between. Per germline, CDR1 PRHDT and CDR2 FYEKMQ (reference sequence).

The chain recombines TRBV4-1 with TRBJ1-4; no clear D gene. The CDR3 runs to 18 residues. V lost 0 bases to trimming and J lost 2 bases, with 16 bases between them. Germline loops: CDR1 MGHRA, CDR2 YSYEKL. This chain's CDR3 is CASSQDPVGGMTNEKLFF. The CDR3 bases are TGCGCCAGCAGCCAAGATCCTGTGGGCGGGATGACTAATGAAAAACTGTTTTTT.

This rearrangement joins TRBV19 to TRBJ1-1, with D unclear. The length of the CDR3 is 12 residues. Germline-derived CDR1 and CDR2 are LNHDA and SQIVND (reference sequence). V was shortened by 3 bases and J by 0 bases, with 2 bases between the two germline ends. The DNA for the CDR3 is TGTGCCAGTAGTATTTTGAACACTGAAGCTTTCTTT. It translates to CASSILNTEAFF.

The V gene is TRBV9, the J gene TRBJ1-1; D gene ambiguous. Germline assignment: CDR1 SGDLS and CDR2 YYNGEE. This CDR3 region has 15 residues. Trimming left V 0 bases short and J 1 base short, with 10 bases between. The CDR3 DNA sequence: TGTGCCAGCAGCGTAGCTCCCAACACGAACACTGAAGCTTTCTTT. This sequence encodes CASSVAPNTNTEAFF.

The rearrangement joins TRBV27 to TRBJ1-2; D ambiguous. This CDR3 region has 15 residues. Germline CDR1 and CDR2: MNHEY and SMNVEV (reference sequence). V was shortened by 2 bases and J by 0 bases, with 10 bases between the two germline ends. Written as DNA, the CDR3 is TGTGCCAGCAGTTTAGGGCTGTACCCTAACTATGGCTACACCTTC. Its protein product is CASSLGLYPNYGYTF.

The table lists this clone with a count of one. The chain employs TRBV29-1 and TRBJ2-1, with 9 bases identical to TRBD1. CDR3 length: 12 residues. V dropped 7 bases and J dropped 9; count of bases not matched to a gene: 7. Looked up from germline, CDR1 is SQVTM and CDR2 is ANQGSEA. CDR3 in amino acids: CSAGQGLGEQFF. CDR3 nucleotides: TGCAGCGCAGGACAGGGGTTGGGTGAGCAGTTCTTC.

The V call is TRBV5-8, the J call TRBJ1-2; 8 bases map to TRBD1. This CDR3 has 13 amino acids. Germline CDR1 and CDR2: SGHTS and YDEGEE. J lost 6 bases, V lost 4 bases, and 5 bases had no gene match. The CDR3 here is CASSIGQGNGYTF. CDR3 DNA: TGTGCCAGCAGCATCGGACAGGGCAATGGCTACACCTTC.

The chain couples TRBV9 to TRBJ1-4, with TRBD1 identical over 9 bases. CDR1 and CDR2 from the germline V gene are SGDLS and YYNGEE. The J segment lost 8 bases and the V segment lost 4 bases, leaving 9 bases of the junction unmatched. This CDR3 is built from 15 residues. The CDR3 is CASSPWTGEDEKLFF. The CDR3 coding sequence is TGTGCCAGCAGCCCCTGGACAGGGGAGGACGAAAAACTGTTTTTT.

The rearrangement joins TRBV5-5 to TRBJ1-3, with D perhaps TRBD1 (5 bases). Trimming shortened V by 2 bases and J by 4 bases, and 13 bases separated the two germline ends. The germline CDR1 and CDR2 sequences are SGHKS and YYEKEE (reference sequence). CDR3 length: 15 amino acids. CDR3 bases: TGTGCCAGCAGCTTTGCAGGGCTTGTCGGAAACACCATATATTTT. Its protein is CASSFAGLVGNTIYF.

The chain links TRBV7-2 to TRBJ1-2; 9 nucleotides line up with TRBD1. The germline V gene has CDR1 SGHTA and CDR2 FQGNSA. This CDR3 comprises 15 residues. V trimming: 1 base; J trimming: 5 bases; junction bases outside the gene matches: 5. This CDR3 reads CASSLGRTGVYGYTF. CDR3 nucleotides: TGTGCCAGCAGCTTAGGTCGGACAGGGGTATATGGCTACACCTTC.

The chain couples TRBV9 to TRBJ2-3; D is ambiguous. CDR1 SGDLS and CDR2 YYNGEE come from the germline V gene. The CDR3 totals 15 residues. Trimming removed 1 base from V and 2 bases from J, with 11 bases in between. CDR3 region: CASSVMNFYTDTQYF. CDR3 DNA sequence: TGTGCCAGCAGCGTAATGAACTTCTACACAGATACGCAGTATTTT.

This sequence joins TRBV20-1 and TRBJ1-2; D is perhaps TRBD1 (6 bases). The germline V and J ends were trimmed by 6 bases and 10 bases, with 15 bases remaining between them. The CDR3 extends over 11 amino acids. The germline gives CDR1 DFQATT, CDR2 SNEGSKA (reference sequence). CDR3 loop: CSASGTRDYTF. CDR3 bases: TGCAGTGCCTCCGGGACAAGGGACTACACCTTC.

This chain connects TRBV30 to TRBJ2-1, with a tentative D call TRBD1 (6 bases). V lost 3 bases, J lost 10 bases, and 19 bases lay in between. This CDR3 has 14 amino acids. Germline CDR1 is GTSNPN and CDR2 is SVGIG (reference sequence). The CDR3 DNA follows: TGTGCCTGGAGGGACAGTGGGAGTGTGAGGGAGCAGTTCTTC. Its protein is CAWRDSGSVREQFF.

This clone occurred a few times. The chain has TRBV7-8 and TRBJ2-2, with D tentatively TRBD1 (6 bases). V lost 6 bases and J 7 bases, leaving 12 bases between the germline ends. Germline CDR1 reads SGHVS; CDR2 reads FQNEAQ. The CDR3 length is 13 residues. The CDR3 DNA is TGTGCCAGCAGACCCGGGACAAACGGGGAGCTGTTTTTT. Residues: CASRPGTNGELFF.

The chain employs TRBV7-9 and TRBJ2-3; TRBD2 matches 8 bases. Germline V gives CDR1 SEHNR, CDR2 FQNEAQ (reference sequence). This CDR3 is built from 16 residues. The J segment lost 2 bases and the V segment lost 5 bases, leaving 9 bases of the junction unmatched. DNA for the CDR3: TGTGCCAGCAGCCCGACGGGGGGGGCCTTCACAGATACGCAGTATTTT. Encoded protein: CASSPTGGAFTDTQYF.